The T cell receptor beta chain under discussion was sequenced for a study of T cell changes during pregnancy in multiple sclerosis. Germline V lookup: CDR1 LNHDA, CDR2 SQIVND (reference sequence). The CDR3 has 16 amino acids. J lost 3 bases, V lost 6 bases, and 10 bases had no gene match. Using immunoSEQ multiplex PCR, the repertoire was profiled, and TCRdb retains in-frame clones only, with some absent. In the table there are around 80,000 clones, 85% to 95% of which are singletons. Sequenced material: peripheral blood, taken in the second trimester of pregnancy. The chain has TRBV19 and TRBJ2-2, with 7 bases lining up with TRBD1. The TCR originated in a female donor in good health, enrolled as a control in a pregnancy study. The DNA of the CDR3 is TGTGCCAGTAGGGCCCGACAGGGAAAGGACACCGGGGAGCTGTTTTTT. This codes for CASRARQGKDTGELFF.